Listed below are T cell receptor beta chains from one sample, sequenced in a study of shared clonotypes between healthy human individuals. This table comes from immunoSEQ multiplex PCR, and its TCRdb copy is limited to in-frame clones, with some not included. This sample yields about 2.4 million clones, of which over 85% are seen a single time; more than 0.35% belongs to the top ten. Input material: naive CD4+ T cells from PBMCs. These receptors all come from a man between 18 and 29 years old in good health. Some clones in this sample may be carry-over from other donors' samples. The CDR3 runs from the conserved cysteine through the conserved F or W. Fields, in order: CDR3 DNA, CDR3 protein, V gene, J gene, clone size, D gene. The D gene is left open where the match is weak. Size is omitted from some rows. Given values are once, few, many or a class for expanded clones.

TGTGCCAGCAGTTCCGGGCCAGCCGAAGAGACCCAGTACTTC	CASSSGPAEETQYF	TRBV11-3	TRBJ2-5	NA	NA
TGTGCCAGCAGTTACTCGAGTCGAATTAACTATGGCTACACCTTC	CASSYSSRINYGYTF	TRBV6-5	TRBJ1-2	NA	NA
TGTGCCAGCAGCGTAAATTCCTGGACAGACAATGAGCAGTTCTTC	CASSVNSWTDNEQFF	TRBV9	TRBJ2-1	NA	NA
TGCGCCAGCAGTACCGGGACTGCGAGCGGAAACACCATATATTTT	CASSTGTASGNTIYF	TRBV5-1	TRBJ1-3	NA	NA
TGTGCCAGCTATACTGACAGGGGCACTGAAGCTTTCTTT	CASYTDRGTEAFF	TRBV2	TRBJ1-1	few	TRBD1
TGCGCCAGCAGCGGATCTATCACTTATACGCAGTATTTT	CASSGSITYTQYF	TRBV5-1	TRBJ2-3	NA	NA
TGTGCCAGTATAGGGCGTTCAACTAATGAAAAACTGTTTTTT	CASIGRSTNEKLFF	TRBV19	TRBJ1-4	NA	NA
TGTGCCAGCAGTGACACAGTAGATACGCAGTATTTT	CASSDTVDTQYF	TRBV5-5	TRBJ2-3	NA	NA
TGTGCCAGCAGCTCGGGTAATACGCAGTATTTT	CASSSGNTQYF	TRBV7-2	TRBJ2-3	NA	NA
TGTGCCAGCAGCTTGCTGCAGGGGAGGGAGACCCAGTACTTC	CASSLLQGRETQYF	TRBV5-8	TRBJ2-5	once	NA
TGTGCCAGCAGTGAACTAGCGGGAGACACAGATACGCAGTATTTT	CASSELAGDTDTQYF	TRBV6-1	TRBJ2-3	NA	TRBD2
TGTGCCAGCAGTCCCGGGACAGGGGCTTACAATGAGCAGTTCTTC	CASSPGTGAYNEQFF	TRBV6-5	TRBJ2-1	NA	TRBD1
TGTGCCAGCAGCCCCAGGACAGATTGGAGCACTGAAGCTTTCTTT	CASSPRTDWSTEAFF	TRBV7-9	TRBJ1-1	NA	NA
TGTGCCAGTAGTATGGGCAGAGCGAACACTGAAGCTTTCTTT	CASSMGRANTEAFF	TRBV19	TRBJ1-1	NA	NA
TGTGCCAGCAGCGAGGGACTAGCGGGAGGGCCTGTGGGAGAGACCCAGTACTTC	CASSEGLAGGPVGETQYF	TRBV9	TRBJ2-5	once	TRBD2
TGTGCCAGCAGTTTTGGCGGGGTCGGCCCTGGGGATACGCAGTATTTT	CASSFGGVGPGDTQYF	TRBV28	TRBJ2-3	NA	NA
TGTGCCAGCAGTTTTCGAGACCCGGGTGAAAAACTGTTTTTT	CASSFRDPGEKLFF	TRBV28	TRBJ1-4	NA	NA
TGTGCCAGCAGCTGGTTCACAGATACGCAGTATTTT	CASSWFTDTQYF	TRBV5-5	TRBJ2-3	once	NA
TGTGCCAGCAGCCAAGAAGAGACAGGGTTGCGCTATGGCTACACCTTC	CASSQEETGLRYGYTF	TRBV4-2	TRBJ1-2	NA	TRBD1
TGTGCCAGCAGCGCTGGGGGGGGCTTTAGGCTCGGCGAGCAGTACTTC	CASSAGGGFRLGEQYF	TRBV9	TRBJ2-7	NA	NA
TGTGCCAGCAGTTTGTCGGGGGCCCCACTCTACGAGCAGTACTTC	CASSLSGAPLYEQYF	TRBV28	TRBJ2-7	NA	NA
TGTGCCAGCAGTCGTAACACCGGGGAGCTGTTTTTT	CASSRNTGELFF	TRBV9	TRBJ2-2	NA	NA
TGTGCCAGCAGCTTAGCTACACTAATAGGCACTGAAGCTTTCTTT	CASSLATLIGTEAFF	TRBV11-2	TRBJ1-1	NA	NA
TGCGCCAGCAGCCAAGCTCAGGGTAGGGATCTCACTGAAGCTTTCTTT	CASSQAQGRDLTEAFF	TRBV4-1	TRBJ1-1	NA	NA
TGTGCCAGTATTAAGAGGGAGGGCATAGGTGAGCAGTTCTTC	CASIKREGIGEQFF	TRBV19	TRBJ2-1	NA	TRBD2
TGTGCCAGCAGTTACTACACTAGCGGGAGTTACGAGCAGTACTTC	CASSYYTSGSYEQYF	TRBV6-5	TRBJ2-7	NA	TRBD2
TGTGCCAGCAGTGAGGAAGGGGGCACCGGGGAGCTGTTTTTT	CASSEEGGTGELFF	TRBV25-1	TRBJ2-2	NA	NA
TGTGCCAGTAGTGTGATAAAGCAGAAGAACACCGGGGAGCTGTTTTTT	CASSVIKQKNTGELFF	TRBV19	TRBJ2-2	NA	NA
TGCGCCAGCAGGGTTTCCCCTGCGAACACCGGGGAGCTGTTTTTT	CASRVSPANTGELFF	TRBV5-1	TRBJ2-2	NA	NA
TGTGCCAGCAGGAAAAGCACAGATACGCAGTATTTT	CASRKSTDTQYF	TRBV28	TRBJ2-3	NA	NA